This TCR beta chain was captured by sequencing in a study of CD8 T cells in Susac syndrome. The multiple sclerosis controls were treatment-naive patients affected by stable or active relapsing-remitting disease. CDR3 size: 16 residues. The germline V and J ends were trimmed by 5 bases and 0 bases, with 11 bases remaining between them. From germline, CDR1 is MNHNS and CDR2 SASEGT. RNA totalling roughly 0.5 to 1 ug underwent reverse transcription with random hexamers. An immunoSEQ multiplex PCR amplified TCR beta CDR3 over 54 Vbeta and 13 Jbeta. TCRdb re-derived calls from the immunoSEQ multiplex PCR reads in MiXCR, one entry per CDR3 protein. Among roughly 150,000 distinct CDR3 sequences, approximately 96% were seen once, and the ten largest hold over 0.2%.

The chain combines TRBV6-1 with TRBJ1-6; unclear D gene. The sample consisted of CD8+ T cells from PBMCs. The source is a human donor with multiple sclerosis. The CDR3 loop reads CASSRNKSSYNSPLHF. CDR3 sequence (DNA): TGTGCCAGCAGTCGGAATAAGAGCTCCTATAATTCACCCCTCCACTTT.